A few counts support the clone carrying this T cell receptor beta chain. Germline V lookup: CDR1 SGHRS, CDR2 YFSETQ. This CDR3 has 15 amino acids. Trimming at V came to 0 bases and at J to 5 bases, leaving 6 bases not matched to a gene. These data come from a study of T-cell reconstitution after alpha-beta-depleted transplantation in children. Unique molecular identifiers were used in preparing the TCRbeta library. In TCRdb, the PCR reads were re-called with MiXCR into one record per CDR3 protein. The sample has a few hundred thousand distinct CDR3 sequences, 10% to 13% seen once. The specimen comprised PBMCs from the stem cell graft donor, sampled from the stem cell graft. The J gene is TRBJ2-3, the V gene TRBV5-1, with 7 bases aligning to TRBD2. This TCR was recovered from a human donor who donated a stem cell graft to a child with acute lymphoblastic leukemia. The CDR3 DNA reads as TGCGCCAGCAGCTTGGTACGGGGGGTACGAGATACGCAGTATTTT. Translating it yields CASSLVRGVRDTQYF.